This T cell receptor (beta chain) was recovered during a study of T cell responses to AZD1222 COVID-19 vaccine. Clones were read by immunoSEQ multiplex PCR, and TCRdb kept only the in-frame ones, dropping some. The table shows 65,000 to 85,000 clones, with 80% to 90% occurring only once. Trimming removed 6 bases from V and 1 base from J, with 7 bases in between. Germline V CDR1 and CDR2: SNHLY, FYNNEI. The length of the CDR3 is 13 residues. The genes are TRBV2 and TRBJ1-5, with D hard to call. This TCR derives from an adult who received the AZD1222 COVID-19 vaccine. The input for sequencing was peripheral blood, taken 28 days after the second AZD1222 dose. CDR3 DNA sequence: TGTGCCAGCAGAATGGTCAGCAATCAGCCCCAGCATTTT. It codes for CASRMVSNQPQHF.